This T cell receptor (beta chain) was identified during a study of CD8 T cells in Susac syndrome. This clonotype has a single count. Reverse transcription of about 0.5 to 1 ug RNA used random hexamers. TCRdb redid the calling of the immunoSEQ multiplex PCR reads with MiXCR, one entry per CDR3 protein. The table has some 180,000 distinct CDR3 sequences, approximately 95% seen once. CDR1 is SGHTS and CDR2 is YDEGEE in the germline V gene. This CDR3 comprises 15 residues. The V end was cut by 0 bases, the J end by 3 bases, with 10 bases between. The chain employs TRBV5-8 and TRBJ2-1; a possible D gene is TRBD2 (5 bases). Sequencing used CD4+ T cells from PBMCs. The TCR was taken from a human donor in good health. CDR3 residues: CASSLGAVGYNEQFF. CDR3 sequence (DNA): TGTGCCAGCAGCTTGGGAGCGGTAGGCTACAATGAGCAGTTCTTC. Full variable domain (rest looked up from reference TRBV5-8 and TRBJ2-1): EAGVTQSPTHLIKTRGQQATLRCSPISGHTSVYWYQQALGLGLQFLLWYDEGEERNRGNFPPRFSGRQFPNYSSELNVNALELEDSALYLCASSLGAVGYNEQFFGPGTRLTVL.